These T cell receptor beta chains were read from a single sample in a study of control samples from healthy donors and cancer patients. The method was immunoSEQ multiplex PCR; TCRdb's version includes in-frame clones alone and lacks a portion of them. This sample has roughly 190,000 clones; roughly 89% occur once, and the top ten carry 1.5%. The sequenced sample was blood. These TCRs come from a woman aged 25-40 years in good health. The CDR3 runs from the conserved cysteine through the conserved F or W. The D gene is left open where the match is weak.

d_gene: TRBD1; v_gene: TRBV6-2/TRBV6-3; j_gene: TRBJ2-7; CDR3aa: CASSTGGYEQYF
d_gene: TRBD1; v_gene: TRBV4-2; j_gene: TRBJ1-2; CDR3aa: CASSQGQGTNYGYTF
d_gene: -; v_gene: TRBV19; j_gene: TRBJ2-7; CDR3aa: CASSRGYEQYF
d_gene: TRBD1; v_gene: TRBV7-8; j_gene: TRBJ2-7; CDR3aa: CASSPDRAYEQYF
d_gene: TRBD2; v_gene: TRBV7-9; j_gene: TRBJ2-1; CDR3aa: CASSPGTSGSSYNEQFF
d_gene: -; v_gene: TRBV30; j_gene: TRBJ2-1; CDR3aa: CAWSVQLVSDNEQFF
d_gene: -; v_gene: TRBV2; j_gene: TRBJ2-5; CDR3aa: CASNGGGASETQYF
d_gene: -; v_gene: TRBV18; j_gene: TRBJ2-1; CDR3aa: CASSPPGLEQFF
d_gene: -; v_gene: TRBV18; j_gene: TRBJ1-1; CDR3aa: CASSQTANTEAFF
d_gene: TRBD1; v_gene: TRBV7-2; j_gene: TRBJ1-3; CDR3aa: CASSLGTGGNTIYF
d_gene: TRBD2; v_gene: TRBV4-1; j_gene: TRBJ2-3; CDR3aa: CASSQDPGGAFTQYF
d_gene: TRBD2; v_gene: TRBV4-2; j_gene: TRBJ2-3; CDR3aa: CASSQGPAGGLTDTQYF
d_gene: TRBD1; v_gene: TRBV10-2; j_gene: TRBJ1-1; CDR3aa: CASSATGPQSIFTEAFF
d_gene: -; v_gene: TRBV19; j_gene: TRBJ2-7; CDR3aa: CASSRDSSSYEQYF
d_gene: TRBD2; v_gene: TRBV4-1; j_gene: TRBJ2-7; CDR3aa: CASSQGWRGGYEQYF
d_gene: -; v_gene: TRBV18; j_gene: TRBJ2-1; CDR3aa: CASSPGGQYNEQFF
d_gene: TRBD1; v_gene: TRBV13; j_gene: TRBJ1-2; CDR3aa: CASSLGAGGNYGYTF
d_gene: TRBD1; v_gene: TRBV28; j_gene: TRBJ2-2; CDR3aa: CASTGTGNTGELFF
d_gene: -; v_gene: TRBV27; j_gene: TRBJ1-1; CDR3aa: CASSLWGNTEAFF
d_gene: TRBD2; v_gene: TRBV20-1; j_gene: TRBJ2-1; CDR3aa: CSASPTSGSDEQFF
d_gene: -; v_gene: TRBV24-1; j_gene: TRBJ2-5; CDR3aa: CATSERGTQYF
d_gene: -; v_gene: TRBV11-2; j_gene: TRBJ1-2; CDR3aa: CASSLGGRGYGYTF
d_gene: TRBD1; v_gene: TRBV18; j_gene: TRBJ1-6; CDR3aa: CASSKQGAINSPLHF
d_gene: TRBD2; v_gene: TRBV6-2/TRBV6-3; j_gene: TRBJ2-5; CDR3aa: CASSYSGGRRETQYF
d_gene: -; v_gene: TRBV6-5; j_gene: TRBJ2-7; CDR3aa: CASSYPRGSSYEQYF
d_gene: -; v_gene: TRBV5-1; j_gene: TRBJ1-2; CDR3aa: CASSLGYGYTF
d_gene: -; v_gene: TRBV19; j_gene: TRBJ1-6; CDR3aa: CASSVTGVSPLHF
d_gene: -; v_gene: TRBV6-5; j_gene: TRBJ1-2; CDR3aa: CASRRDGTNYGYTF
d_gene: TRBD1; v_gene: TRBV6-5; j_gene: TRBJ2-6; CDR3aa: CASSSTGDGANVLTF
d_gene: -; v_gene: TRBV6-5; j_gene: TRBJ2-6; CDR3aa: CASSYRNSGANVLTF
d_gene: TRBD2; v_gene: TRBV28; j_gene: TRBJ2-3; CDR3aa: CASSFGGRSTDTQYF
d_gene: -; v_gene: TRBV7-2; j_gene: TRBJ2-3; CDR3aa: CASSLGGTDTQYF
d_gene: -; v_gene: TRBV6-1; j_gene: TRBJ1-2; CDR3aa: CASSERGGDYGYTF
d_gene: TRBD2; v_gene: TRBV5-4; j_gene: TRBJ2-3; CDR3aa: CASSPGLAGENTQYF
d_gene: TRBD2; v_gene: TRBV19; j_gene: TRBJ2-3; CDR3aa: CASSPGLAGGLTDTQYF
d_gene: TRBD2; v_gene: TRBV28; j_gene: TRBJ2-3; CDR3aa: CASKTLAGTTDTQYF
d_gene: TRBD1; v_gene: TRBV5-1; j_gene: TRBJ1-1; CDR3aa: CASSLDRGDTEAFF
d_gene: -; v_gene: TRBV19; j_gene: TRBJ1-1; CDR3aa: CASSGRMNTEAFF
d_gene: -; v_gene: TRBV6-4; j_gene: TRBJ2-3; CDR3aa: CASSDRETDTQYF
d_gene: -; v_gene: TRBV6-1; j_gene: TRBJ1-2; CDR3aa: CASSERQDHGYTF
d_gene: -; v_gene: TRBV7-9; j_gene: TRBJ1-1; CDR3aa: CASSLVLNTEAFF
d_gene: TRBD1; v_gene: TRBV10-3; j_gene: TRBJ2-2; CDR3aa: CAIRTGDRELFF
d_gene: TRBD1; v_gene: TRBV24-1; j_gene: TRBJ2-5; CDR3aa: CATSAPTGDQETQYF
d_gene: TRBD1; v_gene: TRBV7-9; j_gene: TRBJ1-2; CDR3aa: CASSSGQGRYGYTF
d_gene: TRBD1; v_gene: TRBV29-1; j_gene: TRBJ2-7; CDR3aa: CSVWTGTEQYF
d_gene: -; v_gene: TRBV24-1; j_gene: TRBJ1-2; CDR3aa: CATSDPTSNYGYTF
d_gene: -; v_gene: TRBV3-1/TRBV3-2; j_gene: TRBJ2-7; CDR3aa: CASSHRDNPYEQYF
d_gene: TRBD2; v_gene: TRBV30; j_gene: TRBJ2-2; CDR3aa: CACTGLAGYTGELFF
d_gene: -; v_gene: TRBV11-2; j_gene: TRBJ1-2; CDR3aa: CASSLERGTHGYTF